This entry lists 10 T cell receptor beta chains sequenced from one sample in a study of blood T cell repertoires in COVID-19. Using immunoSEQ multiplex PCR, the repertoire was profiled, and TCRdb retains in-frame clones only, with some absent. The repertoire includes approximately 130,000 clones, 75% to 90% of them detected once, and approximately 27% sits in the top ten. Sequenced: peripheral blood. Source of these receptors: a man aged 65 to 79 with active or convalescent COVID-19.

V and J are TRBV7-2 and TRBJ2-7; TRBD1 aligns across 7 bases. Germline V gives CDR1 SGHTA, CDR2 FQGNSA. The trim removed 9 bases at V and 3 bases at J, leaving 8 bases unmatched. CDR3 length: 13 amino acids. For the CDR3, the DNA is TGTGCCAGTACCCGGGACAGAAACTACGAGCAGTACTTC. This encodes CASTRDRNYEQYF.

The table lists this clone with a count of one. The chain employs TRBV2 and TRBJ1-3; the D is unclear. This CDR3 region has 14 residues. The germline V gene has CDR1 SNHLY and CDR2 FYNNEI. V was trimmed by 6 bases and J by 0 bases, leaving 9 bases between them. As DNA, the CDR3 is TGTGCCAGCAGGAGGGAGAGCTCTGGAAACACCATATATTTT. Translated, it gives CASRRESSGNTIYF.

This rearrangement joins TRBV7-9 to TRBJ2-7; the D is unclear. Trimming removed 6 bases at V and 2 bases at J, with 8 bases between. Germline V gives CDR1 SEHNR, CDR2 FQNEAQ (reference sequence). This CDR3 region has 12 residues. The CDR3 is CASSNSPYEQYF. The CDR3 coding sequence is TGTGCCAGCAGTAACAGTCCCTACGAGCAGTACTTC.

V and J are TRBV5-6 and TRBJ2-1; no definite D call. Germline values: CDR1 SGHDT, CDR2 YYEEEE. The V gene lost 5 bases and the J gene lost 6 bases, with 12 bases spanning the gap. The length of the CDR3 is 13 residues. CDR3 sequence (DNA): TGTGCCAGCAGTACTGGCGGTACCAATGAGCAGTTCTTC. Protein sequence: CASSTGGTNEQFF.

This clone was seen just once. The same CDR3 can be traced to other DNA sequences in this sample. V gene TRBV28 combines with J gene TRBJ1-2; D remains unclear. Germline assignment: CDR1 MDHEN and CDR2 SYDVKM. Trimming cost V 3 bases and J 4 bases, with 6 bases left between them. The CDR3 runs 12 residues. CDR3 in amino acids: CASSLVSYGYTF. The DNA of the CDR3 is TGTGCCAGCAGTTTGGTTAGCTATGGCTACACCTTC.

V is TRBV7-2 and J is TRBJ2-6; possible D gene TRBD2, 5 bases. Trimming took 1 base from V and 3 from J, leaving 10 bases between them. Germline assignment: CDR1 SGHTA and CDR2 FQGNSA. The CDR3 sequence is 16 residues long. The CDR3 sequence is CASSLGVGVGANVLTF. Written as DNA, the CDR3 is TGTGCCAGCAGCTTAGGCGTGGGAGTTGGGGCCAACGTCCTGACTTTC.

The gene calls are TRBV6-6 and TRBJ1-2; 7 positions match TRBD1. V lost 2 bases and J lost 3; bases outside the gene matches: 6. The CDR3 has 15 residues. The germline V gene encodes CDR1 MNHNY and CDR2 SVGAGI (reference sequence). This CDR3 reads CASSYDRVPHYGYTF. The CDR3 region has the DNA TGTGCCAGCAGTTACGACAGGGTTCCCCACTATGGCTACACCTTC.

This chain joins TRBV24-1 and TRBJ2-7; TRBD1 matches 8 bases. Germline-derived CDR1 and CDR2 are KGHDR and SFDVKD. Losses at the gene ends were 2 bases for V and 1 base for J; bases not matched to a gene: 9. CDR3 length: 17 amino acids. In DNA, the CDR3 is TGTGCCACCAGTGATTCCAACCCGGGACAGGAGTCCTACGAGCAGTACTTC. This encodes CATSDSNPGQESYEQYF.

This clone appeared once. This chain joins TRBV3-1 (or the pseudogene TRBV3-2) and TRBJ2-3; possible D gene TRBD1, 5 bases. Per the germline V gene, CDR1 is LGHDT and CDR2 is YNNKEL (reference sequence). The length of the CDR3 is 12 residues. Trimming shortened V by 3 bases and J by 4 bases, and 5 bases separated the two germline ends. CDR3 DNA: TGTGCCAGCAGCCACAGGGCAGATACGCAGTATTTT. It specifies CASSHRADTQYF.

The chain joins TRBV7-2 to TRBJ1-6; weak D call: TRBD1 (5 bases). Germline V gives CDR1 SGHTA, CDR2 FQGNSA. The CDR3 has 13 amino acids. Trimming stripped 0 bases from V and 9 bases from J, with 6 bases between. The CDR3 spells CASSLAGGSPLHF. For the CDR3, the DNA is TGTGCCAGCAGCTTAGCGGGGGGTTCACCCCTCCACTTT.